This T cell receptor beta chain was observed in a study of blood T cell repertoires in COVID-19. TCRdb keeps only in-frame clones here, not all; method: immunoSEQ multiplex PCR. Of approximately 130,000 clones listed, about nine tenths are singletons. Trimming stripped 0 bases from V and 9 bases from J, with 12 bases between. The CDR3 contains 15 residues. Germline assignment: CDR1 LGHNA and CDR2 YSLEER. The chain is built from TRBV4-3 and TRBJ1-6; D uncertain. The specimen sequenced was peripheral blood. The TCR was taken from a man aged 50 or older with active COVID-19. CDR3 DNA: TGCGCCAGCAGCCAAGAAGAGGGTGCTAGTTCACCCCTCCACTTT. It specifies CASSQEEGASSPLHF.